This TCR beta chain was profiled in a study of identical twins. The CDR3 totals 14 residues. Deletions cut 0 bases from V and 3 bases from J, with 5 bases between. CDR1 is LGHNA, CDR2 YNFKEQ, per germline. This clonotype occurred many times. Via MiXCR, TCRdb re-called the 5' RACE reads, giving one row per CDR3 protein. Of 300,000 to 400,000 distinct CDR3 sequences in the sample, around 9.7% were seen once. Sequenced input: naive T cells sorted from blood. V gene TRBV4-2 combines with J gene TRBJ1-4; D is unresolved. The sequence was obtained from a woman aged 50 to 60 in good health. The chain's CDR3 is CASSQEQSNEKLFF. DNA of the CDR3: TGTGCCAGCAGCCAAGAACAGTCTAATGAAAAACTGTTTTTT.